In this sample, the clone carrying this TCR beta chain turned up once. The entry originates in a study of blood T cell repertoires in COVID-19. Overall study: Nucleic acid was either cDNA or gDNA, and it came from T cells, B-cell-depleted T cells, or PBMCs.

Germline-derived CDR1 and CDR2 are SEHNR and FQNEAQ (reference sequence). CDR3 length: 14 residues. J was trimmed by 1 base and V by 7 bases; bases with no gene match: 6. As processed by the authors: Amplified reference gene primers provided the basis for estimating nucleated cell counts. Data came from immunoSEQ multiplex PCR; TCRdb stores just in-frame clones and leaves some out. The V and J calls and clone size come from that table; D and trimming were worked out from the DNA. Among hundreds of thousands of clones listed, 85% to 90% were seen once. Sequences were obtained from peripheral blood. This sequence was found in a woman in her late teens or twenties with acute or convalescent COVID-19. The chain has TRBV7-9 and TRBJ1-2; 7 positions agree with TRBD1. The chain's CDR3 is CASTSDRFNYGYTF. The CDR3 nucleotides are TGTGCCAGCACCTCGGACAGGTTTAACTATGGCTACACCTTC.